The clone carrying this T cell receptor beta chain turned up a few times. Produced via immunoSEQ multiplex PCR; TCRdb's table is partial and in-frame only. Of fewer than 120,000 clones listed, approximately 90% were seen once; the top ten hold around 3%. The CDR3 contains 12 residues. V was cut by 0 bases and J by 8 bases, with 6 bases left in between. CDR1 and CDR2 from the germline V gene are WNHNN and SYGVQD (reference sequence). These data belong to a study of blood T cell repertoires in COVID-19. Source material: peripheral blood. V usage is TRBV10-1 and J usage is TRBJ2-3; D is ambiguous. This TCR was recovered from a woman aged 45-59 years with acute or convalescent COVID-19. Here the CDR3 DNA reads TGCGCCAGCAGTGAGTCGTCGGGTACGCAGTATTTT. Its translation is CASSESSGTQYF.